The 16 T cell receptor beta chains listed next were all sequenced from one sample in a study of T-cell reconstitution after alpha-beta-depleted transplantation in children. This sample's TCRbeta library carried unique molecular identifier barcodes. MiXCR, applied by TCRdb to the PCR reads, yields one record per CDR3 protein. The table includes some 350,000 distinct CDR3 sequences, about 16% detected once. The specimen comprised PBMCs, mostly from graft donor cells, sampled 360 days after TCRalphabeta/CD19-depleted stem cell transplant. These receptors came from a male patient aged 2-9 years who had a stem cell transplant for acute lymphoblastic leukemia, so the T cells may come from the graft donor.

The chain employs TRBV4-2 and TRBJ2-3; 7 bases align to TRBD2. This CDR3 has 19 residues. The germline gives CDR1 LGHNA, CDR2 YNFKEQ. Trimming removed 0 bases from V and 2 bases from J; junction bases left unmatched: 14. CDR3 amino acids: CASSQDWTRGRPHTDTQYF. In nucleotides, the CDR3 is TGTGCCAGCAGCCAAGATTGGACTAGAGGGAGGCCCCACACAGATACGCAGTATTTT.

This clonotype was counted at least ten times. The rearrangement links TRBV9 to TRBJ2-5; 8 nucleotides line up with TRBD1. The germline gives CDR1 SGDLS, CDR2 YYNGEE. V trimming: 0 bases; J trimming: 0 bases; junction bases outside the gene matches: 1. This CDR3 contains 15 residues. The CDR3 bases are TGTGCCAGCAGCGTAGGGGACAGGCACCAAGAGACCCAGTACTTC. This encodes CASSVGDRHQETQYF.

CDR3 residues: CASSQGRAQFF. The CDR3 DNA sequence: TGCGCCAGCAGCCAAGGCAGGGCCCAGTTCTTC. The rearrangement joins TRBV4-1 to TRBJ2-1; the D gene is possibly TRBD1 (5 bases). The CDR3 sequence is 11 residues long. CDR1 is MGHRA, CDR2 YSYEKL, per germline. V gave up 1 base and J gave up 13 bases, with 8 bases separating them.

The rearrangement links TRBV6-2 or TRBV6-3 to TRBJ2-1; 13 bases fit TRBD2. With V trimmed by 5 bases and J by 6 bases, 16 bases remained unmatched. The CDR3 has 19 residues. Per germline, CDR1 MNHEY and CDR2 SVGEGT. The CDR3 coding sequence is TGTGCCAGCAGTCGCTGGACTAGCGGGAGATTCCCACCCCTCAATGAGCAGTTCTTC. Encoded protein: CASSRWTSGRFPPLNEQFF.

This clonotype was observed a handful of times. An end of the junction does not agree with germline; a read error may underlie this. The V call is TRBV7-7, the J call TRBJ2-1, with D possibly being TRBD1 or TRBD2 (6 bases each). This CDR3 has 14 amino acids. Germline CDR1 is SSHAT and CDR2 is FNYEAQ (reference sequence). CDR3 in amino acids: CASSLDRGLGEQFF. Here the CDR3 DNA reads TGTGCTAGCAGCTTAGATCGGGGGCTGGGTGAGCAGTTCTTC.

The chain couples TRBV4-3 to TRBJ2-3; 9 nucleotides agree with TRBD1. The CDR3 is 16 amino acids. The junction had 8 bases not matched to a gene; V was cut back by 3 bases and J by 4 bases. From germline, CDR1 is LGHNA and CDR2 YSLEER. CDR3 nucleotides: TGCGCCAGCAGCCAGGACGGACAGGGGTGGCCAGATACGCAGTATTTT. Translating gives CASSQDGQGWPDTQYF.

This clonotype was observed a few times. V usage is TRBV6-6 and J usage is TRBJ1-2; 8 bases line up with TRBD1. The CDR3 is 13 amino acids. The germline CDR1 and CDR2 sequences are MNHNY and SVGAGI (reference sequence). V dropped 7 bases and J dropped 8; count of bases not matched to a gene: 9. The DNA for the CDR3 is TGTGCCAGCACCCCGGACAGGGTTGAGGGCTACACCTTC. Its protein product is CASTPDRVEGYTF.

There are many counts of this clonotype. CDR3 sequence reads: CASSQDGGDTDTQYF. The CDR3 nucleotides are TGCGCCAGCAGCCAAGATGGCGGCGACACAGATACGCAGTATTTT. The V and J genes are TRBV4-3 and TRBJ2-3, with D unresolved. This CDR3 has 15 residues. In germline, CDR1 is LGHNA, CDR2 YSLEER. The V and J ends lost 0 bases and 2 bases respectively, with 9 bases between them.

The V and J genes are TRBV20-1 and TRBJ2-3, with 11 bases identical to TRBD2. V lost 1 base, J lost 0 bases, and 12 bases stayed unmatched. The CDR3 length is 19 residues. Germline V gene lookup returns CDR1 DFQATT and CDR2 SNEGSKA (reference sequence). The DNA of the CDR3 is TGCAGTGCTAGAGGGATCCCCGGGACTAGCGGAAGCAGCACAGATACGCAGTATTTT. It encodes CSARGIPGTSGSSTDTQYF.

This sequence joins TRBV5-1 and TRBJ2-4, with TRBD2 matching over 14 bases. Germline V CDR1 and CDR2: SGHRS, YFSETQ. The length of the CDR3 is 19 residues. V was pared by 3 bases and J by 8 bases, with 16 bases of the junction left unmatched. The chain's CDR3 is CASSSLPGTSGRGMDIQYF. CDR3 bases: TGCGCCAGCAGCTCCCTACCCGGGACTAGCGGGAGAGGTATGGACATTCAGTACTTC.

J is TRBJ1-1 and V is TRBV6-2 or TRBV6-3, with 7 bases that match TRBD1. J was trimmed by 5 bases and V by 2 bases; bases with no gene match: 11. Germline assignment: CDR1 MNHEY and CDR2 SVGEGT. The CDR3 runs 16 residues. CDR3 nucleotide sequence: TGTGCCAGCAGTTACAGACGGAGGGGGCTTGATACTGAAGCTTTCTTT. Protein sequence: CASSYRRRGLDTEAFF.

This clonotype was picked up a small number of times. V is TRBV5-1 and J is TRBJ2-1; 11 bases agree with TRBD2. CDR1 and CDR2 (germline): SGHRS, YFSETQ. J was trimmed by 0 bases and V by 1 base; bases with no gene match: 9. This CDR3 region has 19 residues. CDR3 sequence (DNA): TGCGCCAGCAGCTTGTGGGGACTAGCGGCATGGAGCTCCTACAATGAGCAGTTCTTC. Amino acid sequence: CASSLWGLAAWSSYNEQFF.

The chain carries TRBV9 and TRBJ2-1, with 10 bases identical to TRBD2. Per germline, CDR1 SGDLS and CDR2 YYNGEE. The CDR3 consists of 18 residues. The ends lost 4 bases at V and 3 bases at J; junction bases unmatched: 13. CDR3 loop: CASSHKGGLADVYNEQFF. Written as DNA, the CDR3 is TGTGCCAGCAGCCATAAGGGTGGACTAGCGGATGTCTACAATGAGCAGTTCTTC.

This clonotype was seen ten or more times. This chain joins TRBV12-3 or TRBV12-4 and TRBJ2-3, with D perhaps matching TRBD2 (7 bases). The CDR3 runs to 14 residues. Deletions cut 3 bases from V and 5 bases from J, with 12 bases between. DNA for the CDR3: TGTGCCAGCAGTTTCGGGGGGCTGGGAGATACGCAGTATTTT. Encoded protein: CASSFGGLGDTQYF.

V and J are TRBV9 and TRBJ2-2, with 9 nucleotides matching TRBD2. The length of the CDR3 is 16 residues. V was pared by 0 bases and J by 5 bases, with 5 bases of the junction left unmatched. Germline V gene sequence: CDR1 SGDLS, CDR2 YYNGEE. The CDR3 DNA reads TGTGCCAGCAGCGTAGTGGCGGGAGGGGGGACCGGGGAGCTGTTTTTT. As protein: CASSVVAGGGTGELFF.

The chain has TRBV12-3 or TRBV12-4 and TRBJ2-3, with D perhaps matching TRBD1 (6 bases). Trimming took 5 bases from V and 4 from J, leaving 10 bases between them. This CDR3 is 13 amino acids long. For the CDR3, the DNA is TGTGCCAGCAGTCCACGACAGGCAGATACGCAGTATTTT. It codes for CASSPRQADTQYF.